This is a list of T cell receptor beta chains from one sample in a study of a mutant IDH1 vaccine in newly diagnosed glioma. Their cognate antigens are unknown. The table came from immunoSEQ multiplex PCR; TCRdb's copy has only in-frame clones and leaves some out. Among approximately 32,000 clones listed, 89% were seen once. The specimen was PBMCs, collected from a glioma patient whose treatment included an IDH1 peptide vaccine. The receptors stem from a man aged 35 to 55 with glioma. The conserved cysteine and the conserved F or W are not part of the CDR3 here. A D gene is named only where the DNA matches it firmly. Clone size is not always given. Where it is, it says once, few, many or a class for expanded clones.

>TRBJ1-2|11|TRBD1|-|TRBV29-1
SVRTGGNYGYT
>TRBJ1-2|13|-|-|TRBV7-9
ASSQNERVNYGYT
>TRBJ1-4|11|-|-|TRBV7-2
ASSQGPDEKLF
>TRBJ2-3|11|-|-|TRBV29-1
SVRQGGTDTQY
>TRBJ2-2|16|TRBD2|few|TRBV5-4
ASSLGTSGGINTGELF
>TRBJ2-7|11|-|-|TRBV10-3
AISELGVGEQY
>TRBJ1-2|12|TRBD1|-|TRBV28
ASRLPGQAYGYT
>TRBJ1-2|11|-|once|TRBV18
ASSPSGGYGYT
>TRBJ2-3|13|-|-|TRBV11-1
ASSLHSRETDTQY
>TRBJ1-1|18|TRBD1|-|TRBV4-1
ASSQDSFGQGAGTNTEAF
>TRBJ1-2|13|TRBD1|-|TRBV5-1
ASSLAGTGHDGYT
>TRBJ1-3|13|-|once|TRBV2
ASRMGTRSGNTIY
>TRBJ1-3|11|-|-|TRBV7-7
ASSPGSGNTIY
>TRBJ1-1|15|TRBD1|-|TRBV5-1
ASSLVPNRQGTTEAF
>TRBJ2-7|12|-|-|TRBV7-2
ASSPSSGPYEQY
>TRBJ2-2|16|TRBD1|once|TRBV4-1
ASSQVWEGGANTGELF
>TRBJ1-6|10|-|-|TRBV6-5
ASSQTDSPLH
>TRBJ2-7|11|TRBD1|-|TRBV6-4
ASVDRDAYEQY
>TRBJ1-5|11|TRBD1|-|TRBV19
ASTGDRAQPQH
>TRBJ2-1|14|TRBD2|once|TRBV7-2
ASGTSLAGGKNEQF
>TRBJ1-2|16|TRBD1|-|TRBV19
ASSIAFGQGSRYYGYT
>TRBJ2-1|14|TRBD2|-|TRBV19
ASSRVAGPSGNEQF
>TRBJ1-2|14|TRBD1|-|TRBV7-9
ASSLGLPGQGGGYT
>-|14|-|-|TRBV9
ASSPFSGPGANEQY
>TRBJ2-2|15|-|-|TRBV14
ASSQDLGQHFTGELF
>TRBJ2-1|14|TRBD2|-|TRBV27
ASSLLGLADVYEQF
>TRBJ2-3|13|-|once|TRBV27
ASSSQWSATDTQY
>TRBJ2-1|12|-|-|TRBV7-3
ASSLTVADDEQF
>TRBJ2-2|14|-|-|TRBV27
ASSLTGFSATGELF
>TRBJ2-3|14|TRBD1|-|TRBV15
ATSPSGRGPTDTQY
>TRBJ1-4|13|-|-|TRBV28
ASSPRAAPNEKLF
>TRBJ2-1|16|TRBD2|-|TRBV9
ASSVTSSGRAPYNEQF
>TRBJ1-2|13|-|-|TRBV19
ASSIIMETDYGYT
>TRBJ2-7|11|-|-|TRBV27
ASSQRGGDEQY
>TRBJ2-7|12|-|-|TRBV2
ASYLMAGSYEQY
>TRBJ1-1|11|-|-|TRBV10-3
AIAREGNTEAF
>TRBJ1-3|13|TRBD1|-|TRBV11-2
ASSLADRGLDTIY
>TRBJ1-2|13|-|-|TRBV15
ATSGENSAGYGYT
>TRBJ2-7|11|-|-|TRBV7-9
ASPRLFRNEQY
>TRBJ2-1|10|-|-|TRBV7-9
ASSLGANEQF
>TRBJ1-5|12|-|-|TRBV28
ASSLAGPTQPQH
>TRBJ2-3|12|TRBD2|-|TRBV10-3
AISSSGSPDTQY
>TRBJ2-1|12|-|-|TRBV7-2
ASSSRGGAGRQF
>TRBJ2-7|11|-|-|TRBV6-5
ASQGGGNYEQY
>TRBJ2-1|10|-|-|TRBV18
ASSPRLYEQF
>TRBJ1-6|13|-|-|TRBV27
ASSLGSQPNSPLH
>TRBJ2-6|16|TRBD2|-|TRBV5-4
ASSLGIGRGSGANVLT
>TRBJ1-6|14|TRBD1|-|TRBV30
AWKGVGGTGDSPLH
>TRBJ2-3|13|-|-|TRBV5-1
ASSLGGRSTDTQY
>TRBJ1-2|12|-|-|TRBV5-6
ASSLAGLNYGYT
>TRBJ1-3|13|-|-|TRBV19
AATPGLNSGNTIY
>TRBJ2-1|14|TRBD2|-|TRBV4-1
ASSRQGLAGTNEQF